A single T cell receptor (beta chain) is shown here with its context. This entry belongs to a study of blood T cell repertoires in COVID-19. The data were produced by immunoSEQ multiplex PCR, yet TCRdb's version contains in-frame clones alone and is incomplete. The table shows about 200,000 clones, with approximately 87% occurring only once. Germline CDR1 reads SGHVS; CDR2 reads FQNEAQ. V lost 4 bases, J lost 1 base, and 8 bases stayed unmatched. The CDR3 length is 16 residues. The chain recombines TRBV7-8 with TRBJ1-2; 8 bases fit TRBD1. The sample comprised peripheral blood. The sequence was collected from a man between 60 and 75 years old who had recovered from COVID-19. CDR3 sequence reads: CASSYQRGQGNYGYTF. DNA for the CDR3: TGTGCCAGCAGCTACCAGCGAGGACAGGGTAACTATGGCTACACCTTC. The whole variable domain, remainder taken from reference TRBV7-8 and TRBJ1-2, is GAGVSQSPRYKVAKRGQDVALRCDPISGHVSLFWYQQALGQGPEFLTYFQNEAQLDKSGLPSDRFFAERPEGSVSTLKIQRTQQEDSAVYLCASSYQRGQGNYGYTFGSGTRLTVV.